These 28 T cell receptor beta chains came from one sample sequenced in a study of blood T cells in healthy people across ages. For the second PCR, which ran for roughly 6 to 11 cycles, a sample-barcoded 5' primer and a J-beta primer mix were used. TCRdb itself ran the 5' RACE reads through MiXCR, one entry per CDR3 protein. The data contain about 1.4 million distinct CDR3 sequences, approximately 59% of them singletons. Sequenced sample: blood. All receptors derive from a man younger than 30 in good health.

This clonotype was observed at least ten times. V gene TRBV4-1 combines with J gene TRBJ2-5; D remains ambiguous. This CDR3 contains 13 residues. Looked up from germline, CDR1 is MGHRA and CDR2 is YSYEKL. Trimming pared 1 base from V and 5 bases from J, leaving 8 bases between. In DNA form, the CDR3 reads TGCGCCAGCAGCCAAGTTCTGGGGGAGACCCAGTACTTC. Encoded protein: CASSQVLGETQYF.

The gene calls are TRBV27 and TRBJ2-7; 9 bases align to TRBD1. This CDR3 is 16 amino acids long. Germline CDR1 reads MNHEY; CDR2 reads SMNVEV (reference sequence). The trim removed 6 bases at V and 5 bases at J, leaving 14 bases unmatched. The DNA for the CDR3 is TGTGCCAGCAGCCCCGAGGGGGGGACAGGGTCCCACGAGCAGTACTTC. Translated: CASSPEGGTGSHEQYF.

In DNA, the CDR3 is TGTGCCAGCAGTTTTACAGATCGAGGGGGGAATGAGCAGTTCTTC. It is translated as CASSFTDRGGNEQFF. The chain uses TRBV27 and TRBJ2-1; D is tentatively TRBD1 or TRBD2 (6 bases each). Per germline, CDR1 MNHEY and CDR2 SMNVEV (reference sequence). The CDR3 covers 15 residues. V was cut by 3 bases and J by 7 bases, with 16 bases left in between.

This clonotype showed up just once. The CDR3: CASSGQRNQPQHF. CDR3 coding DNA: TGTGCCAGCTCGGGACAGAGGAATCAGCCCCAGCATTTT. The rearrangement links TRBV28 to TRBJ1-5; 7 bases agree with TRBD1. Germline values: CDR1 MDHEN, CDR2 SYDVKM. CDR3 size: 13 residues. J was trimmed by 4 bases and V by 8 bases; bases with no gene match: 5.

There are many counts of this clonotype. The chain joins TRBV2 to TRBJ2-5; D possibly uses TRBD1 or TRBD2 (6 bases each). CDR1 and CDR2 (germline): SNHLY, FYNNEI. The ends were cut back, 7 bases at V and 3 bases at J, with 15 bases in the middle. The CDR3 sequence is 14 residues long. DNA of the CDR3: TGTGCCAGCAAAGGGGGGACCTCAAAAGAGACCCAGTACTTC. Translating it yields CASKGGTSKETQYF.

This clonotype was counted between two and nine times. This chain connects TRBV2 to TRBJ2-1; 9 bases map to TRBD1. V was clipped by 6 bases and J by 6 bases; unmatched bases: 12. Germline loops: CDR1 SNHLY, CDR2 FYNNEI. The length of the CDR3 is 16 residues. CDR3 sequence (DNA): TGTGCCAGCAGCCGGAACAGGGGGCTCGATGGCAATGAGCAGTTCTTC. Translated: CASSRNRGLDGNEQFF.

V gene TRBV12-3 or TRBV12-4 combines with J gene TRBJ1-2; perhaps TRBD1 as D (6 bases). The CDR3 length is 12 residues. V was trimmed by 4 bases and J by 7 bases, leaving 10 bases between them. The CDR3 protein is CASSYGQRGYTF. The DNA of the CDR3 is TGTGCCAGCAGTTACGGACAGCGTGGCTACACCTTC.

In its sample, this clonotype was seen once. This chain links TRBV2 with TRBJ2-1, with TRBD2 matching over 12 bases. V dropped 3 bases and J dropped 2; count of bases not matched to a gene: 5. This CDR3 contains 17 residues. CDR1 and CDR2 from the germline V gene are SNHLY and FYNNEI. CDR3 sequence: CASSDSTSGGAYNEQFF. The CDR3 nucleotides are TGTGCCAGCAGTGACTCGACTAGCGGGGGAGCCTACAATGAGCAGTTCTTC.

The count of this clonotype is one. The chain recombines TRBV7-2 with TRBJ1-5; D is unresolved. V was shortened by 1 base and J by 0 bases, with 4 bases between the two germline ends. The CDR3 has 14 residues. The germline gives CDR1 SGHTA, CDR2 FQGNSA. The CDR3 coding sequence is TGTGCCAGCAGCTTAGTTCATAGCAATCAGCCCCAGCATTTT. The encoded protein is CASSLVHSNQPQHF.

This clonotype was detected only a few times. The rearrangement uses TRBV7-9 and TRBJ2-5, with unresolved D. The CDR3 consists of 14 residues. V shed 2 bases and J shed 0 bases, with 7 bases lying between them. Germline-derived CDR1 and CDR2 are SEHNR and FQNEAQ (reference sequence). Here the CDR3 DNA reads TGTGCCAGCAGCTTATTGGGTTACCAAGAGACCCAGTACTTC. The encoded protein is CASSLLGYQETQYF.

The chain carries TRBV27 and TRBJ1-4; D is uncertain. Trimming cost V 0 bases and J 8 bases, with 7 bases left between them. The CDR3 is 13 amino acids. Germline-derived CDR1 and CDR2 are MNHEY and SMNVEV (reference sequence). CDR3 in DNA: TGTGCCAGCAGTTTATCCGTCCAGGAAAAACTGTTTTTT. It translates to CASSLSVQEKLFF.

This chain uses TRBV11-2 with TRBJ1-2; D is possibly TRBD1 (6 bases). V was pared by 3 bases and J by 3 bases, with 14 bases between. CDR1 SGHAT and CDR2 FQNNGV come from the germline V gene. The CDR3 loop spans 15 amino acids. The DNA for the CDR3 is TGTGCCAGCAGCTTCGGACAGACCTCGTACTATGGCTACACCTTC. Its translation is CASSFGQTSYYGYTF.

This chain joins TRBV4-1 and TRBJ2-1, with 7 nucleotides matching TRBD2. The CDR3 runs 15 residues. Germline values: CDR1 MGHRA, CDR2 YSYEKL. With 1 base clipped from V and 4 bases from J, the junction kept 4 bases outside the gene matches. The CDR3 spells CASSQAGLVYNEQFF. Here the CDR3 DNA reads TGCGCCAGCAGCCAAGCTGGACTAGTATACAATGAGCAGTTCTTC.

This chain joins TRBV6-2 or TRBV6-3 and TRBJ2-3, with D hard to call. V lost 2 bases and J lost 1, with 13 bases in between. The germline gives CDR1 MNHEY, CDR2 SVGEGT. The CDR3 covers 16 residues. DNA for the CDR3: TGTGCCAGCAGTTACCCCGGACGCTTAGGCACAGATACGCAGTATTTT. Translation: CASSYPGRLGTDTQYF.

V is TRBV5-5 and J is TRBJ2-7; D is undetermined. CDR3 length: 13 amino acids. The germline CDR1 and CDR2 sequences are SGHKS and YYEKEE (reference sequence). Between the trimmed V and J ends, which lost 3 bases and 6 bases, there was a span of 13 bases. The CDR3 sequence is CASSWTSPIEQYF. The CDR3 coding sequence is TGTGCCAGCAGCTGGACCTCCCCGATCGAGCAGTACTTC.

The chain combines TRBV7-2 with TRBJ2-5, with no clear D. Between the trimmed V and J ends, which lost 6 bases and 1 base, there was a span of 18 bases. CDR3 length: 16 residues. Per the germline V gene, CDR1 is SGHTA and CDR2 is FQGNSA. The CDR3 loop is CASSSTLNRAQETQYF. CDR3 nucleotides: TGTGCCAGCAGTTCCACATTAAACAGAGCCCAAGAGACCCAGTACTTC.

The rearrangement joins TRBV5-1 to TRBJ2-1, with D possibly TRBD2 on 6 matching bases. The J call may be in error: the DNA end matches TRBJ2-7 better. The germline V gene has CDR1 SGHRS and CDR2 YFSETQ. This CDR3 spans 15 amino acids. CDR3 nucleotide sequence: TGCGCCAGCAGTTTAGCGGTAAATTCTTACAATGAGCAGTACTTC. It is translated as CASSLAVNSYNEQYF.

The sample holds one count of this clonotype. V gene TRBV12-3 or TRBV12-4 combines with J gene TRBJ2-1; D ambiguous. The length of the CDR3 is 13 residues. The V end lost 8 bases, the J end lost 5 bases, and 13 bases lay between the germline ends. CDR3 DNA sequence: TGTGCCAGCCCCAGCATGGGCAACAATGAGCAGTTCTTC. This codes for CASPSMGNNEQFF.

The chain combines TRBV21-1 with TRBJ2-7; the table calls TRBD1, which could not be checked here. TRBV21-1 is annotated as a pseudogene. The CDR3 runs to 16 residues. CDR3 nucleotides: TGTGCCAGCCTGTCCCCCCACGAGGGACCAAGTTACGAGCAGTACTTC. Translating gives CASLSPHEGPSYEQYF.

V and J are TRBV10-3 and TRBJ1-2; 8 positions match TRBD1. Looked up from germline, CDR1 is ENHRY and CDR2 is SYGVKD. The V and J ends lost 0 bases and 6 bases, in that order; junction bases with no gene match: 9. The CDR3 runs 16 residues. The CDR3: CAISESWFGQGNGYTF. In DNA form, the CDR3 reads TGTGCCATCAGTGAGTCTTGGTTCGGACAGGGAAATGGCTACACCTTC.

This chain joins TRBV6-5 and TRBJ2-1; TRBD1 agrees at 7 bases. The germline V gene encodes CDR1 MNHEY and CDR2 SVGAGI. This CDR3 is 14 amino acids long. V dropped 4 bases and J dropped 8; count of bases not matched to a gene: 8. CDR3 coding DNA: TGTGCCAGCAGTTGGCGGACAGGAAGCGATGAGCAGTTCTTC. Translated, it gives CASSWRTGSDEQFF.

The chain recombines TRBV9 with TRBJ2-1, with D perhaps matching TRBD1 or TRBD2 (5 bases each). The V gene's germline CDR1 is SGDLS and CDR2 YYNGEE. CDR3 size: 16 residues. Trimming shortened V by 3 bases and J by 2 bases, and 15 bases separated the two germline ends. CDR3 sequence (DNA): TGTGCCAGCAGCGCCCGATGGGACGGAACCTACAATGAGCAGTTCTTC. It specifies CASSARWDGTYNEQFF. Combining the CDR3 with reference TRBV9 and TRBJ2-1 gives the whole variable domain DSGVTQTPKHLITATGQRVTLRCSPRSGDLSVYWYQQSLDQGLQFLIQYYNGEERAKGNILERFSAQQFPDLHSELNLSSLELGDSALYFCASSARWDGTYNEQFFGPGTRLTVL.

This rearrangement joins TRBV4-1 to TRBJ2-1; D gene ambiguous. The CDR3 is 16 residues long. Germline loops: CDR1 MGHRA, CDR2 YSYEKL. Trimming removed 5 bases from V and 8 bases from J, with 22 bases in between. For the CDR3, the DNA is TGCGCCAGCAGCTACACCAGGCATAGGGATTACGATGAGCAGTTCTTC. Encoded protein: CASSYTRHRDYDEQFF.

The chain couples TRBV11-2 to TRBJ1-5; unclear D gene. Between the trimmed V and J ends, which lost 5 bases and 7 bases, there was a span of 12 bases. This CDR3 is built from 13 residues. Germline lookup yields CDR1 SGHAT and CDR2 FQNNGV. The CDR3 loop is CASSNSQQQPQHF. CDR3 DNA: TGTGCCAGCAGCAATTCGCAGCAACAGCCCCAGCATTTT. The full variable domain, its missing parts supplied by reference TRBV11-2 and TRBJ1-5, is EAGVAQSPRYKIIEKRQSVAFWCNPISGHATLYWYQQILGQGPKLLIQFQNNGVVDDSQLPKDRFSAERLKGVDSTLKIQPAKLEDSAVYLCASSNSQQQPQHFGDGTRLSIL.

The V and J genes are TRBV20-1 and TRBJ2-3; D may correspond to TRBD1 or TRBD2 (5 bases each). The germline V and J ends were trimmed by 6 bases and 4 bases, with 20 bases remaining between them. Per the germline V gene, CDR1 is DFQATT and CDR2 is SNEGSKA (reference sequence). This CDR3 is built from 15 residues. The CDR3 loop is CSAKGGSGSSDTQYF. In DNA form, the CDR3 reads TGCAGTGCCAAGGGCGGGTCAGGGAGCTCAGATACGCAGTATTTT.

Only a few counts were recorded for this clonotype. The V gene is TRBV4-1, the J gene TRBJ2-7; D possibly corresponds to TRBD2 (7 bases). This CDR3 is built from 15 residues. Germline lookup yields CDR1 MGHRA and CDR2 YSYEKL. Trimming pared 5 bases from V and 5 bases from J, leaving 19 bases between. This chain's CDR3 is CASSYRGRESDEQYF. The DNA of the CDR3 is TGCGCCAGCAGCTACCGGGGGCGGGAGAGCGACGAGCAGTACTTC.

The V call is TRBV7-9, the J call TRBJ2-4; 12 nucleotides match TRBD2. Germline V gene lookup returns CDR1 SEHNR and CDR2 FQNEAQ (reference sequence). V dropped 2 bases and J dropped 13; count of bases not matched to a gene: 21. The length of the CDR3 is 19 residues. The chain's CDR3 is CASSLYRASGGAPVWEQYF. CDR3 DNA sequence: TGTGCCAGCAGCTTATATCGTGCTAGCGGGGGGGCCCCGGTTTGGGAGCAGTACTTC.

The rearrangement links TRBV4-2 to TRBJ2-1, with a tentative D call TRBD1 (6 bases). With 1 base removed from V and 7 bases from J, the gap between germline ends came to 11 bases. CDR3 length equals 14 residues. Germline CDR1 and CDR2: LGHNA and YNFKEQ. DNA for the CDR3: TGTGCCAGCAGCCAAGGGCAGGGGCGAAATGAGCAGTTCTTC. It specifies CASSQGQGRNEQFF.